This T cell receptor (beta chain) emerged from a study of T cell responses to AZD1222 COVID-19 vaccine. Findings and caveats of the study: A mostly white British donor set with more females was recruited, and clonal diversity was possibly underestimated. Dominant at 160-218 and 743-854, vaccine-associated CD4 TCRs also spanned spike. Spike-specific TCR breadth and depth were elevated following two AZD1222 doses.

The CDR3 sequence is 14 residues long. The V gene's germline CDR1 is MNHNY and CDR2 SVGAGI (reference sequence). The junction had 5 bases not matched to a gene; V was cut back by 2 bases and J by 6 bases. TCRdb's table, derived via immunoSEQ multiplex PCR, lists solely in-frame clones and lacks some. The data hold 70,000 to 95,000 clones, with about 90% observed a single time. About this clone itself: Its antigen is currently unknown.

The sequenced sample was peripheral blood, obtained on day 0 of MenACWY control vaccination. The source of this sequence is an adult in good health. V and J are TRBV6-6 and TRBJ2-7, with 9 nucleotides matching TRBD2. The CDR3 here is CASSYGTSLPEQYF. In DNA, the CDR3 is TGTGCCAGCAGTTACGGGACTAGCCTCCCCGAGCAGTACTTC.